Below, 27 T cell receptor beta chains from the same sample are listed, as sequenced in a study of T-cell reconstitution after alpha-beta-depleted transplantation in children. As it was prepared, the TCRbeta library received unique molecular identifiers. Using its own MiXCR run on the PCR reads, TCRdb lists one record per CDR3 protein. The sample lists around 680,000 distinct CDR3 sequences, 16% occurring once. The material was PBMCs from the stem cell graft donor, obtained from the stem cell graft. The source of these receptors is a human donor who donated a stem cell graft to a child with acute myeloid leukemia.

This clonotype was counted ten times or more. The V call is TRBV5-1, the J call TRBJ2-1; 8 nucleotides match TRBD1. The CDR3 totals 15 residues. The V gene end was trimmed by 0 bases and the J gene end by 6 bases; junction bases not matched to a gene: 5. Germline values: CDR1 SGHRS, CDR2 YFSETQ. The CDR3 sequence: CASSLEVTGGNEQFF. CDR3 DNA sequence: TGCGCCAGCAGCTTGGAGGTTACAGGGGGCAATGAGCAGTTCTTC.

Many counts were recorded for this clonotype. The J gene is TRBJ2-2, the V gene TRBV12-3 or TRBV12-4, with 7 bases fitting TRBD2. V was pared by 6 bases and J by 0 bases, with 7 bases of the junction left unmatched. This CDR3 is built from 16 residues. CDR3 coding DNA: TGTGCCAGCAGCTGGGCCACTAGCGCGAACACCGGGGAGCTGTTTTTT. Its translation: CASSWATSANTGELFF.

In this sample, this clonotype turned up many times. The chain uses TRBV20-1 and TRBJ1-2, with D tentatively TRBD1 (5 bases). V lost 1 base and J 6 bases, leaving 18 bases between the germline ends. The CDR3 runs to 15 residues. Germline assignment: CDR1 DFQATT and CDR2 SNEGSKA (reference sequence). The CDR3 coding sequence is TGCAGTGCTAGAGTGGGGGTGGGCGGATGGAATGGCTACACCTTC. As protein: CSARVGVGGWNGYTF.

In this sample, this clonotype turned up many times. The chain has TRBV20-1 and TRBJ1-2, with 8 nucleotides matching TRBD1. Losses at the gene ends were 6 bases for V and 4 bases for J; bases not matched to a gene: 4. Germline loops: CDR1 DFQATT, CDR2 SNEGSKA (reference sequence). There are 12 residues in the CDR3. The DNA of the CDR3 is TGCAGTGCGACAGGGGATAGCTATGGCTACACCTTC. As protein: CSATGDSYGYTF.

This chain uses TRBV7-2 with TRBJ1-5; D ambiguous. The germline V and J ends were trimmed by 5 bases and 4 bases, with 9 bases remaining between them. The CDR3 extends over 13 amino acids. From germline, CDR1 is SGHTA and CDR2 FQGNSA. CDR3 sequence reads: CASSEDWNQPQHF. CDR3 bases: TGTGCCAGCAGCGAGGACTGGAATCAGCCCCAGCATTTT.

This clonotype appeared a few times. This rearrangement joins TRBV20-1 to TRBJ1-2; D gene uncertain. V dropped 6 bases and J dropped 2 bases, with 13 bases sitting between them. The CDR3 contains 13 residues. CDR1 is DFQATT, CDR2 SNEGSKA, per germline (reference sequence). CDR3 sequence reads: CSASGIPNYGYTF. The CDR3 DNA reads TGCAGTGCCAGCGGGATACCCAACTATGGCTACACCTTC.

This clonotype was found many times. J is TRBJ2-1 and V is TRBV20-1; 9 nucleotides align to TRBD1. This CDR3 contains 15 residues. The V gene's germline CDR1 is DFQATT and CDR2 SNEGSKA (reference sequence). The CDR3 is CRCASRTGVYNEQFF. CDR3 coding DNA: TGCAGATGCGCGAGTAGGACAGGGGTTTACAATGAGCAGTTCTTC.

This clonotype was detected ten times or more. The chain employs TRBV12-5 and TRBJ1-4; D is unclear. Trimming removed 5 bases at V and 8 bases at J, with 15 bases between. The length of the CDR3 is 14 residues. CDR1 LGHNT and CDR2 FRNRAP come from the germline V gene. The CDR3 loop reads CASGPGPDGEKLFF. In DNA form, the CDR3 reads TGTGCTAGTGGTCCCGGACCGGATGGAGAAAAACTGTTTTTT.

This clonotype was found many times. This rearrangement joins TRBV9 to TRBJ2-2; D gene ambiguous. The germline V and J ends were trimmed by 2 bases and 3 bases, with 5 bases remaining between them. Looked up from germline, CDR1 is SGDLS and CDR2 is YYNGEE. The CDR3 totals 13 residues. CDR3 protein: CASSVMDTGELFF. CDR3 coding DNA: TGTGCCAGCAGCGTGATGGACACCGGGGAGCTGTTTTTT.

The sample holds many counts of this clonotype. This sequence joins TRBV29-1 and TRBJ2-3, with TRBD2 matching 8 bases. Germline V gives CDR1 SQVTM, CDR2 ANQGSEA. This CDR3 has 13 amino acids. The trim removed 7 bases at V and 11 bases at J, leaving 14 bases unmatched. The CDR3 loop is CSARRGDPSEQYF. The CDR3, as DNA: TGCAGCGCCCGGCGGGGGGATCCCTCGGAGCAGTATTTT.

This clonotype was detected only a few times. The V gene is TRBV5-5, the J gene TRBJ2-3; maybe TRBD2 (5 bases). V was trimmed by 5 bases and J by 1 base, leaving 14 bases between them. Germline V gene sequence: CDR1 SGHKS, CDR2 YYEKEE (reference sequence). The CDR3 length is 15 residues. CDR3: CASRHQRGGTDTQYF. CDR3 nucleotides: TGTGCCAGCAGACACCAACGGGGTGGCACAGATACGCAGTATTTT.

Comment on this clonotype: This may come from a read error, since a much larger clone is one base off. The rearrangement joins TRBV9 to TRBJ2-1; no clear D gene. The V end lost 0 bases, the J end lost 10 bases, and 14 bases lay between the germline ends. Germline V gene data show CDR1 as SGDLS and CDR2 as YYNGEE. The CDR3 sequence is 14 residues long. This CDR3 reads CASSVEPTTVEQFF. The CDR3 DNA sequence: TGTGCCAGCAGCGTAGAGCCCACGACTGTAGAGCAGTTCTTC.

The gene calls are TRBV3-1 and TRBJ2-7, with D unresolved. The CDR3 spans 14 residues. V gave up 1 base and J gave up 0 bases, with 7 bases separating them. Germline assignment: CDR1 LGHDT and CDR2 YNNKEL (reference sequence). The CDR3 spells CASSQGASSYEQYV. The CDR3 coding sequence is TGTGCCAGCAGCCAAGGAGCGTCCTCCTACGAGCAGTACGTC.

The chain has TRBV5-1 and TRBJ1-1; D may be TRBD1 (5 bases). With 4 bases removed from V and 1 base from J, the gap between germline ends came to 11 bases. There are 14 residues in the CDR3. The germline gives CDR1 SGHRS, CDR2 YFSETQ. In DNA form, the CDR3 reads TGCGCCAGCAGCCTCCCAACAGGGAACACTGAAGCTTTCTTT. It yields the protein CASSLPTGNTEAFF.

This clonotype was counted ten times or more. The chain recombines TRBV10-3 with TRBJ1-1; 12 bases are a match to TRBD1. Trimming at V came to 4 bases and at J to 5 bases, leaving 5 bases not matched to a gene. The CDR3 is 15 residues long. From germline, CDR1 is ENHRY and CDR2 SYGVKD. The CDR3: CAISGGTGGITEAFF. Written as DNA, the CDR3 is TGTGCCATCAGTGGGGGGACAGGGGGCATTACTGAAGCTTTCTTT.

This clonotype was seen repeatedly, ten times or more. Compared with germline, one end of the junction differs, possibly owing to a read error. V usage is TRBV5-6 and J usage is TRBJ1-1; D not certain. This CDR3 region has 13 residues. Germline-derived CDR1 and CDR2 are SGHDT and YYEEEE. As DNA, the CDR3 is TGTGCCAGCAGCTTGCAGTGGGCCCTCGGCCCTGCTTTT. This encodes CASSLQWALGPAF.

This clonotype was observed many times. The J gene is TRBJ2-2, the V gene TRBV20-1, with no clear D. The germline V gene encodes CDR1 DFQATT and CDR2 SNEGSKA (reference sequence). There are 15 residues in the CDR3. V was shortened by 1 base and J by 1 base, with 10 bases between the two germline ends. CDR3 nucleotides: TGCAGTGCTAGAGGTAACAGTCGGAACACCGGGGAGCTGTTTTTT. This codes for CSARGNSRNTGELFF.

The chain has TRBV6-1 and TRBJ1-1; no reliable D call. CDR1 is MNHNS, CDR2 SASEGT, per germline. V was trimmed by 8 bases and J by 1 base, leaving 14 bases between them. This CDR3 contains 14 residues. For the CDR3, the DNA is TGTGCCAGCCAGAGCGCAATTGCGAACACTGAAGCTTTCTTT. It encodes CASQSAIANTEAFF.

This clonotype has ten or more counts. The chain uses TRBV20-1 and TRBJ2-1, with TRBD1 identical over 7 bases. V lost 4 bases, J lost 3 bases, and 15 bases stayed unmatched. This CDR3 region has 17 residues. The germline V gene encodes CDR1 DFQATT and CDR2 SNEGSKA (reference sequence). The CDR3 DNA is TGCAGTGCTATTCTCATTAAGGGACAGACTAACTACAATGAGCAGTTCTTC. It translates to CSAILIKGQTNYNEQFF.

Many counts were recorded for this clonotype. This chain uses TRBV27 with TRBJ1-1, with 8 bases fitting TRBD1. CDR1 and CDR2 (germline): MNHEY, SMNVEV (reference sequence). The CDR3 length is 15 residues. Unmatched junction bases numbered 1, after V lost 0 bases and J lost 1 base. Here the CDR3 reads CASSLSDRANTEAFF. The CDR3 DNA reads TGTGCCAGCAGTTTATCGGACAGGGCGAACACTGAAGCTTTCTTT.

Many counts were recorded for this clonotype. DNA of the CDR3: TGCAGCGCTCAATCCCCACTATTCACAGATACGCAGTATTTT. Encoded protein: CSAQSPLFTDTQYF. The chain carries TRBV29-1 and TRBJ2-3; D gene uncertain. V was shortened by 7 bases and J by 2 bases, with 16 bases between the two germline ends. CDR1 is SQVTM, CDR2 ANQGSEA, per germline. This CDR3 contains 14 residues.

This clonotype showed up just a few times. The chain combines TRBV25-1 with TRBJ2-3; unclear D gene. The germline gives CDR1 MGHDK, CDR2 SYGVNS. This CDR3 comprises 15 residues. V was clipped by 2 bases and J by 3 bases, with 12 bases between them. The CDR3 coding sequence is TGTGCCAGCAGTGAAGGTACGGTCGGGACAGATACGCAGTATTTT. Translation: CASSEGTVGTDTQYF.

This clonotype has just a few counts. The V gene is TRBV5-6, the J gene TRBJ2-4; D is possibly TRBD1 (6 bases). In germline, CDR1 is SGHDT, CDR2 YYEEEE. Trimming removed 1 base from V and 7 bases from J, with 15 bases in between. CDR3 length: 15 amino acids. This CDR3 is CASSLSGALGNIQYF. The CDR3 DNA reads TGTGCCAGCAGCTTGTCAGGGGCCTTGGGTAACATTCAGTACTTC.

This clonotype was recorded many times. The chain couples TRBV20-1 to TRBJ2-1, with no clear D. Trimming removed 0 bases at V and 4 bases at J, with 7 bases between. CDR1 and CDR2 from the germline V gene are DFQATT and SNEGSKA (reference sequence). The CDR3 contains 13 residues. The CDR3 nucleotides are TGCAGTGCTAGAGATGCAGCTTACAATGAGCAGTTCTTC. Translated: CSARDAAYNEQFF.

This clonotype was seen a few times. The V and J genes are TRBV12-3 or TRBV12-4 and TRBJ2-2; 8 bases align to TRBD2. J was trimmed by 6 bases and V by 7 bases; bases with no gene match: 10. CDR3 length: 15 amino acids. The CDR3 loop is CASTAGGERAGELFF. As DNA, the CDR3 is TGTGCCAGCACCGCCGGGGGGGAGCGAGCCGGGGAGCTGTTTTTT.

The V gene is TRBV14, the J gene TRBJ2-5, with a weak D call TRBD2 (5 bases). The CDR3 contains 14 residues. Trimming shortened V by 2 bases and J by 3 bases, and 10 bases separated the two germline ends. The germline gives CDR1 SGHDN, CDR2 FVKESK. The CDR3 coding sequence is TGTGCCAGCAGCCAAAGGAGGCAGAAAGAGACCCAGTACTTC. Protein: CASSQRRQKETQYF.

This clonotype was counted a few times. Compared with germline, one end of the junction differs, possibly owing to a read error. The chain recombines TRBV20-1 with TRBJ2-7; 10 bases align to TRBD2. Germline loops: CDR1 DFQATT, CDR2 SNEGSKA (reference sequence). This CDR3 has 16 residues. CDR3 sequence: CCASRLAGEISYEQYF. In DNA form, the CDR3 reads TGCTGTGCTAGCCGCCTAGCGGGGGAAATTTCCTACGAGCAGTACTTC.